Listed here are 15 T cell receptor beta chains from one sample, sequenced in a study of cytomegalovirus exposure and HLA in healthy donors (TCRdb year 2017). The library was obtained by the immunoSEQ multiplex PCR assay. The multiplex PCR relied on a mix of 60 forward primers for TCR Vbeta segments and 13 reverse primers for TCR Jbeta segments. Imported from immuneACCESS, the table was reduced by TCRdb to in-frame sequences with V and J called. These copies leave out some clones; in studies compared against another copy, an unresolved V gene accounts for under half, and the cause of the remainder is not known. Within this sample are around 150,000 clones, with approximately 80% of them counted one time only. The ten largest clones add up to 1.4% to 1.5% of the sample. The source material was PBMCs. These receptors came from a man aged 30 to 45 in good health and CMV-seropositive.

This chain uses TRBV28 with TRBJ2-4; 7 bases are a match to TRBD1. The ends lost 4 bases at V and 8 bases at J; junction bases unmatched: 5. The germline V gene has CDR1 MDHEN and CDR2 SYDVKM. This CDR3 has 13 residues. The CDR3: CASSSPQGYIQYF. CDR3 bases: TGTGCCAGCAGTTCCCCACAGGGGTACATTCAGTACTTC. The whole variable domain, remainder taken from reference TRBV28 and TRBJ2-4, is DVKVTQSSRYLVKRTGEKVFLECVQDMDHENMFWYRQDPGLGLRLIYFSYDVKMKEKGDIPEGYSVSREKKERFSLILESASTNQTSMYLCASSSPQGYIQYFGAGTRLSVL.

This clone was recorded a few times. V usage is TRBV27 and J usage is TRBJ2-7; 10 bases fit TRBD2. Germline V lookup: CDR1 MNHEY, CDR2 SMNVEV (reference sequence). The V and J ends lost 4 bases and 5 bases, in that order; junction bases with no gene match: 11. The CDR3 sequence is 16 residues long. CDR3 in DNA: TGTGCCAGCAGTTCGATCTCCAGCGGGGGGGCCGACGAGCAGTACTTC. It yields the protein CASSSISSGGADEQYF.

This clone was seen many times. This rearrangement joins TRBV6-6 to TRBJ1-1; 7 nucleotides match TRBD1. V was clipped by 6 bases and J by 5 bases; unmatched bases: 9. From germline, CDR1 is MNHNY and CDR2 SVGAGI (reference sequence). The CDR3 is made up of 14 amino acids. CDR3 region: CASRLITTGTEAFF. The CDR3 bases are TGTGCCAGCAGACTTATAACGACAGGGACTGAAGCTTTCTTT.

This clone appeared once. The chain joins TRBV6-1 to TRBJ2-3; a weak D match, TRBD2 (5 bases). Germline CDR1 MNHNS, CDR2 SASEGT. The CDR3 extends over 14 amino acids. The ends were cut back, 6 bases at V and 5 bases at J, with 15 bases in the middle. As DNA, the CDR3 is TGTGCCAGCAGCGGGGTCCGGATTAGAGATACGCAGTATTTT. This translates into CASSGVRIRDTQYF.

Here the CDR3 reads CASFGTGNGYTF. The CDR3 bases are TGTGCCAGCTTTGGGACAGGGAATGGCTACACCTTC. The gene calls are TRBV2 and TRBJ1-2; 9 bases match TRBD1. The CDR3 covers 12 residues. Trimming took 8 bases from V and 6 from J; bases not matched to a gene: 4. CDR1 SNHLY and CDR2 FYNNEI come from the germline V gene.

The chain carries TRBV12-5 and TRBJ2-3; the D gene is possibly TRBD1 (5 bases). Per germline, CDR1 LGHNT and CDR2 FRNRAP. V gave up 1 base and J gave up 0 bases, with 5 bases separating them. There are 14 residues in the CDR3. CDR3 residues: CASGLGQSTDTQYF. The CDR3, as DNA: TGTGCTAGTGGTTTGGGACAGAGCACAGATACGCAGTATTTT.

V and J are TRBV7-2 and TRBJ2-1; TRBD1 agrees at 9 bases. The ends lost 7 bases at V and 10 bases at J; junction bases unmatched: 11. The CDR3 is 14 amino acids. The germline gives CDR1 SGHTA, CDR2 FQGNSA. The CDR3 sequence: CASTGTGKIGEQFF. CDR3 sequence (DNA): TGTGCCAGCACCGGGACAGGGAAAATCGGCGAGCAGTTCTTC.

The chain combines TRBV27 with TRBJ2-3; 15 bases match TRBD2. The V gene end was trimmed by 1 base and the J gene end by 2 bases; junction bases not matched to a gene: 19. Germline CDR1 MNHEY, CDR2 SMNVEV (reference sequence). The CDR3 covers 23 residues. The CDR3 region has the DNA TGTGCCAGCAGTTTATTAGGCGGGTTGGGACTAGCGGGGGGAAAGTCAGCCACAGATACGCAGTATTTT. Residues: CASSLLGGLGLAGGKSATDTQYF.

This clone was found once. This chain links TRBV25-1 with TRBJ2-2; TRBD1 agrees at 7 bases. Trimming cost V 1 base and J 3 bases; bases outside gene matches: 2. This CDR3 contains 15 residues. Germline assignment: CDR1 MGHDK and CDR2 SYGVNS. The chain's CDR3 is CASSELDRDTGELFF. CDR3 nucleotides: TGTGCCAGCAGTGAATTAGACAGGGACACCGGGGAGCTGTTTTTT.

The CDR3 region has the DNA TGTGCCAGCAGCCTTGGGGACAGTGAAGCTTTCTTT. It encodes CASSLGDSEAFF. The rearrangement uses TRBV7-8 and TRBJ1-1, with 7 bases that match TRBD1. V lost 5 bases, J lost 7 bases, and 4 bases stayed unmatched. From germline, CDR1 is SGHVS and CDR2 FQNEAQ. The CDR3 is 12 amino acids.

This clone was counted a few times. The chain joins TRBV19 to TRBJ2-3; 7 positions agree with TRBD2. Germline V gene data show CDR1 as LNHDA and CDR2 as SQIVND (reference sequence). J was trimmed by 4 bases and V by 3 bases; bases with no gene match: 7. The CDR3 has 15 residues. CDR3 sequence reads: CASSMLGRGADTQYF. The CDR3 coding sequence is TGTGCCAGTAGTATGCTAGGGAGGGGCGCAGATACGCAGTATTTT. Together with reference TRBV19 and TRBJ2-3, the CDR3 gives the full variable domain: DGGITQSPKYLFRKEGQNVTLSCEQNLNHDAMYWYRQDPGQGLRLIYYSQIVNDFQKGDIAEGYSVSREKKESFPLTVTSAQKNPTAFYLCASSMLGRGADTQYFGPGTRLTVL.

This CDR3 is CSARRGATDTQYF. Here the CDR3 DNA reads TGCAGCGCCCGGCGGGGGGCCACAGATACGCAGTATTTT. The V call is TRBV29-1, the J call TRBJ2-3; 8 nucleotides match TRBD2. Unmatched junction bases numbered 5, after V lost 7 bases and J lost 2 bases. This CDR3 contains 13 residues. The germline CDR1 and CDR2 sequences are SQVTM and ANQGSEA.

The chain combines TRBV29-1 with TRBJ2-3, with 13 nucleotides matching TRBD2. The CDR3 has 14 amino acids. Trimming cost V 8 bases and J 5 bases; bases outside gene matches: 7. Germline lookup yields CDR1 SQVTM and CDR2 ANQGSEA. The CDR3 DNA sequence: TGCAGCAAAACCGGGACTAGCGGGGAAGATACGCAGTATTTT. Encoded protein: CSKTGTSGEDTQYF.

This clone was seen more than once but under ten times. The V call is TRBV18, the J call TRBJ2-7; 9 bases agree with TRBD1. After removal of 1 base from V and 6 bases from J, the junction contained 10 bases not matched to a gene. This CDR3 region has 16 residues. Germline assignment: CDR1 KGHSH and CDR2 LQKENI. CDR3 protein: CASSPLGTGTNSEQYF. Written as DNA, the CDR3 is TGTGCCAGCTCACCACTAGGGACAGGGACAAATAGCGAGCAGTACTTC.

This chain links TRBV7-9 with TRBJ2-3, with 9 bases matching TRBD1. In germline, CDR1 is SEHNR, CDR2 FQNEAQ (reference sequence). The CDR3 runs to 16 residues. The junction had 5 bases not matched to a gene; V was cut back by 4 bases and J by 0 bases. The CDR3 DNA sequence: TGTGCCAGCAGCTCTTCGACAGGGGGGAGCACAGATACGCAGTATTTT. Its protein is CASSSSTGGSTDTQYF.